The clone carrying this T cell receptor (beta chain) rates as medium-sized. These data are taken from a study of control samples from healthy donors and cancer patients. CDR1 and CDR2 (germline): MNHEY, SVGEGT. Losses at the gene ends were 2 bases for V and 3 bases for J; bases not matched to a gene: 0. This CDR3 comprises 14 residues. Method: immunoSEQ multiplex PCR; TCRdb's copy keeps in-frame clones and lacks some. The sample contains roughly 52,000 clones, 85% to 95% of which appear only once. The chain uses TRBV6-2 or TRBV6-3 and TRBJ2-7; 11 nucleotides agree with TRBD2. The source is a man aged 25 to 40 in good health. The sample was blood. The CDR3 sequence is CASSYGTSGYEQYF. The CDR3, as DNA: TGTGCCAGCAGTTACGGGACTAGCGGCTACGAGCAGTACTTC.